This TCR beta chain is drawn from a study of T cell repertoires in aging, cancer and after chemotherapy. Turning to the study itself: Donor ages fell into six groups from 30 or younger up to 70 or older. The whole study produced a dataset of several million TCR reads. Notes on the study in general: The repertoire data cannot show anything about immunological memory following chemotherapy. Loss of evenness, beyond lost richness, contributed to age-related TCR diversity decline in cancer patients.

Amplification of TCR beta used genomic DNA extracted from peripheral blood. Multiplex touch-down PCR with TRB-A/B primers amplified rearranged V-D-J TRB sequences. From the multiplex PCR reads, TCRdb called clonotypes with MiXCR, one entry per CDR3 protein. The table records about 9,800 distinct CDR3 sequences, about two fifths of them present only once. By share of the sample, this clonotype is medium-sized. Its antigen is not identified. Sequencing was carried out using blood. The TCR originated in a human donor in good health.

The CDR3 DNA is TGCAGCGTTGTGCCCTCGGACAGGGGACAAGAGACCCAGTACTTC. As protein: CSVVPSDRGQETQYF. The chain joins TRBV29-1 to TRBJ2-5; 9 bases fit TRBD1. The CDR3 has 15 amino acids. V lost 4 bases and J lost 2; bases outside the gene matches: 8. The germline gives CDR1 SQVTM, CDR2 ANQGSEA.